This TCR beta chain was recovered during a study of tumor-infiltrating lymphocytes in primary liver carcinoma. The study's findings and limits: Being bulk and unsorted, samples allowed no CD4+ and CD8+ repertoire comparison.

There are 14 residues in the CDR3. The germline gives CDR1 SGHDT, CDR2 YYEEEE. The V gene lost 0 bases and the J gene lost 9 bases, with 13 bases spanning the gap. From about 530 ng total RNA, TCR beta cDNA was generated with a primer in the constant region. Three-round nested multiplex PCR performed with slightly modified ARM-PCR produced the TCR beta libraries. In the first two PCR rounds, TRBV1-TRBV30 forward primers were paired with a C-beta reverse primer, and each round lasted roughly 9 cycles. TCRdb reprocessed the multiplex PCR reads with MiXCR, giving one entry per CDR3 protein. The data show some 320,000 distinct CDR3 sequences, 60% to 80% seen once. Unsorted whole blood supplied the blood RNA, and germline DNA was isolated too. As concerns this clonotype: Its antigen is undetermined.

What was sequenced was peripheral blood. The TCR sequence derives from a man in his forties with primary liver carcinoma and hepatitis B virus infection. The chain uses TRBV5-6 and TRBJ2-1, with a weak D call TRBD2 (5 bases). For the CDR3, the DNA is TGTGCCAGCAGCTTGGACCCCTCGGGATGTGAGCAGTTCTTC. Protein: CASSLDPSGCEQFF.